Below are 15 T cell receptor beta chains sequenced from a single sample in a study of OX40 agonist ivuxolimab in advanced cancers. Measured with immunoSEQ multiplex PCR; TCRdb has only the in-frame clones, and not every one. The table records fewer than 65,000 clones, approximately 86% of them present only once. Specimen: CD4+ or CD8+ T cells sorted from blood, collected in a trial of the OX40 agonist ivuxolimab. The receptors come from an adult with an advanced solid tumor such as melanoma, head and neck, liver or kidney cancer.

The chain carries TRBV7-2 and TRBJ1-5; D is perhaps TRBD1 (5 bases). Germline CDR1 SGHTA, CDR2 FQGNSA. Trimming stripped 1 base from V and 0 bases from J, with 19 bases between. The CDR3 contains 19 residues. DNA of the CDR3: TGTGCCAGCAGCTTAGGGGCAGTTGGGGGATGGAATAGCAATCAGCCCCAGCATTTT. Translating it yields CASSLGAVGGWNSNQPQHF.

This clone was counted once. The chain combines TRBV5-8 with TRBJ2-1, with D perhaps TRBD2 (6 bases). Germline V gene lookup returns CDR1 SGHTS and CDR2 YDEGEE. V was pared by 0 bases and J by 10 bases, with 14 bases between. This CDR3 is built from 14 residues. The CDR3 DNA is TGTGCCAGCAGCTTGGGTGCCGGGGGTTGGGAGCAGTTCTTC. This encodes CASSLGAGGWEQFF.

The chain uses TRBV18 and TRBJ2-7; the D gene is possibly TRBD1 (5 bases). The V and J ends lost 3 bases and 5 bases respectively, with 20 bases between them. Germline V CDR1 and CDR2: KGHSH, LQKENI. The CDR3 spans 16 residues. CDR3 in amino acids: CASSPYPLWSRDEQYF. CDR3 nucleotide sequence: TGTGCCAGCTCACCGTACCCGTTATGGTCCAGGGACGAGCAGTACTTC.

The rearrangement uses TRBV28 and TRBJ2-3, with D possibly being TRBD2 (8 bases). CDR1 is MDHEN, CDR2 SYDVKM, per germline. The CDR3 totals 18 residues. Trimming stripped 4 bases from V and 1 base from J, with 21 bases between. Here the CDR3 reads CASSSSGSAGGGTDTQYF. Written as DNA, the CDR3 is TGTGCCAGCAGTTCAAGCGGGAGCGCAGGGGGAGGCACAGATACGCAGTATTTT.

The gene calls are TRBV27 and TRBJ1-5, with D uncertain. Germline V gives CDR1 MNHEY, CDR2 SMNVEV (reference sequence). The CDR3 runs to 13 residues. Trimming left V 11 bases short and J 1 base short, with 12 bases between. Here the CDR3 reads CASSRVSNQPQHF. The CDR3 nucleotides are TGTGCCTCCTCCCGGGTAAGCAATCAGCCCCAGCATTTT.

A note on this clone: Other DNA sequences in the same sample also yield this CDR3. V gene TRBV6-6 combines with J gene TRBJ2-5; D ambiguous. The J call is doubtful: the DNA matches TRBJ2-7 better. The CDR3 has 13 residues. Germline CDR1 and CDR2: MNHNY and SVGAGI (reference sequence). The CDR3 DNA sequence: TGTGCCAGCAGTTACTCATCCAGCTACGAGCAGTACTTC. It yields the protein CASSYSSSYEQYF.

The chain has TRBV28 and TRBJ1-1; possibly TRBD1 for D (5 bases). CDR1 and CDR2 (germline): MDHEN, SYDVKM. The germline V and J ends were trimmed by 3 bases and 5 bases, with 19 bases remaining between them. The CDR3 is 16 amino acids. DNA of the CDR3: TGTGCCAGCAGTTTGTGGGGAGTTAAAAGGGGAACTGAAGCTTTCTTT. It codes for CASSLWGVKRGTEAFF.

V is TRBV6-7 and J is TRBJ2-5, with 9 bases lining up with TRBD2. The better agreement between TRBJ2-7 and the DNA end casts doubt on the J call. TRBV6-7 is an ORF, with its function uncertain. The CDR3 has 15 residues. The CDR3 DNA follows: TGTGCCAGCAGTTGCGGGACTAGCCGTTACTACGAGCAGTACTTC. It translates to CASSCGTSRYYEQYF.

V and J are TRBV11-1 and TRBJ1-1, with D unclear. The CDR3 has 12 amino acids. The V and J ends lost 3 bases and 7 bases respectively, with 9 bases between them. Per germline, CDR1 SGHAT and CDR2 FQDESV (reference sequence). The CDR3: CASSFTSGEAFF. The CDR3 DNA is TGTGCCAGCAGCTTCACGTCAGGTGAAGCTTTCTTT.

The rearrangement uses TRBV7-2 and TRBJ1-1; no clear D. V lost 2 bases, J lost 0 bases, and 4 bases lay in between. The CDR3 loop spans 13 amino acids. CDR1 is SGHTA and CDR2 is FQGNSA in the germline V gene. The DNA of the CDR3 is TGTGCCAGCAGCTTAATGATGAACACTGAAGCTTTCTTT. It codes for CASSLMMNTEAFF.

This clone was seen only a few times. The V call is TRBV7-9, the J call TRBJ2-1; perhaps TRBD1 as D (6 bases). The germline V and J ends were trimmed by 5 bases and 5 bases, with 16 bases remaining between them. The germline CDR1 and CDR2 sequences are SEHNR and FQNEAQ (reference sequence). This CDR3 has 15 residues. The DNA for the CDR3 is TGTGCCAGCAGCCCGAAAGGGGGTTTCGACAATGAGCAGTTCTTC. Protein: CASSPKGGFDNEQFF.

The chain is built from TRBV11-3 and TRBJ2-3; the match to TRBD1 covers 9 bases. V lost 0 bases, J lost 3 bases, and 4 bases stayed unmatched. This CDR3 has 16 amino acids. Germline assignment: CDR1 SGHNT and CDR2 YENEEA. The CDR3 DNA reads TGTGCCAGCAGCTTAGATGGGACAGGGAGAACAGATACGCAGTATTTT. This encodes CASSLDGTGRTDTQYF.

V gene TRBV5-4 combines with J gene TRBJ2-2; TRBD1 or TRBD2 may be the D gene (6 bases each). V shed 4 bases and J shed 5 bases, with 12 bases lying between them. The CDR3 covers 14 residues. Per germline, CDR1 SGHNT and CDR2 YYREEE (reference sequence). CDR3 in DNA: TGTGCCAGCAGCATACAGGGAGGTACCGGGGAGCTGTTTTTT. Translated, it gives CASSIQGGTGELFF.

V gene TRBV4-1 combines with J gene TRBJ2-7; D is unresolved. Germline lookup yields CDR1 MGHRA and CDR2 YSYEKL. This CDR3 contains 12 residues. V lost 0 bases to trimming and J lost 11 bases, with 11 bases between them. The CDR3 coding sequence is TGCGCCAGCAGCCAAGACCGTCTAAGAAAGTACTTC. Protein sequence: CASSQDRLRKYF.

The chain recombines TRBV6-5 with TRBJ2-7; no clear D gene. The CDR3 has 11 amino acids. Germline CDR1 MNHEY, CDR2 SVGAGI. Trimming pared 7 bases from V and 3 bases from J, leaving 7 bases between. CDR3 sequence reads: CASTQNYEQYF. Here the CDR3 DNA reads TGTGCCAGCACCCAGAACTACGAGCAGTACTTC.